A selection of T cell receptor beta chains follows, all from one sample in a study of OX40 agonist ivuxolimab in advanced cancers. Data came from immunoSEQ multiplex PCR; TCRdb stores just in-frame clones and leaves some out. The data hold fewer than 15,000 clones, with roughly 84% observed a single time. The sequenced sample was CD4+ or CD8+ T cells sorted from blood, obtained in a trial of the OX40 agonist ivuxolimab. The receptors originated from an adult with an advanced solid tumor such as melanoma, head and neck, liver or kidney cancer. The CDR3 runs from the conserved cysteine through the conserved F or W. A D gene is named only where the DNA matches it firmly. Clone size appears in some rows only: once, few, many, or a class for an expanded clone.

TGCAGCGTTGAAGATCCCCCAGGGCGAGAGACCCAGTACTTC	CSVEDPPGRETQYF	TRBV29-1	TRBJ2-5	.	.
TGTGCCAGCAGCGTAGTAGGGGGTGGGAAGAACATTCAGTACTTC	CASSVVGGGKNIQYF	TRBV9	TRBJ2-4	.	.
TGTGCCAGTAGTATACGGGGATTCCCCTCCTACGAGCAGTACTTC	CASSIRGFPSYEQYF	TRBV19	TRBJ2-7	.	.
TGTGCCAGCAGCGGACAGGGAAGCTCCTACAATGAGCAGTTCTTC	CASSGQGSSYNEQFF	TRBV9	TRBJ2-1	TRBD1	.
TGCAGCGTTGAAGACCCCACGGGGACAAACTACGAGCAGTACTTC	CSVEDPTGTNYEQYF	TRBV29-1	TRBJ2-7	.	.
TGTGCCAGCAGCGAAGACAAGTACGAGCAGTACTTC	CASSEDKYEQYF	TRBV2	TRBJ2-7	.	.
TGTGCCAGCAGCTTAGGACAGGGGAGACAAGAGACCCAGTACTTC	CASSLGQGRQETQYF	TRBV7-6	TRBJ2-5	TRBD1	.
TGTGCCAGCAGTGAAACTGCGGGCGAGGGGTATAATTCACCCCTCCACTTT	CASSETAGEGYNSPLHF	TRBV6-1	TRBJ1-6	.	.
TGTGCCAGCAGTGAAGCTGTGAACACTGAAGCTTTCTTT	CASSEAVNTEAFF	TRBV6-1	TRBJ1-1	.	.
TGTGCCAGCAGTCACACAGATACGCAGTATTTT	CASSHTDTQYF	TRBV6-1	TRBJ2-3	.	.
TGTGCCAGCAGCATACGGACAGGATTGAACACTGAAGCTTTCTTT	CASSIRTGLNTEAFF	TRBV7-8	TRBJ1-1	TRBD1	.
TGTGCCAGCAGCTTAGGGTACCCGGGACGGGAGAATTCACCCCTCCACTTT	CASSLGYPGRENSPLHF	TRBV13	TRBJ1-6	.	few
TGTGCCAGCAGCGGAGCTAGCGGGAGGACTCAAGAGACCCAGTACTTC	CASSGASGRTQETQYF	TRBV9	TRBJ2-5	TRBD2	once
TGCGCCAGCAGTCCCCTAGGAGAAATAGATACGCAGTATTTT	CASSPLGEIDTQYF	TRBV23-1	TRBJ2-3	.	.